These T cell receptor beta chains were read from a single sample in a study of blood T cell repertoires in COVID-19. Measured with immunoSEQ multiplex PCR; TCRdb has only the in-frame clones, and not every one. The repertoire holds 150,000 to 170,000 clones, with 75% to 95% as singletons. Source material: peripheral blood. These receptors all come from a man between 50 and 59 years old with acute or convalescent COVID-19. The CDR3 runs from the conserved cysteine through the conserved F or W. The D gene is left open where the match is weak. Not all rows give a size; the values are once, few, many and, for expanded clones, a class.

d_gene	j_gene	abundance	v_gene	CDR3aa	CDR3nt
TRBD2	TRBJ2-5	.	TRBV6-1	CASSEIGLAGGETQYF	TGTGCCAGCAGTGAAATCGGTCTAGCGGGAGGGGAGACCCAGTACTTC
.	TRBJ2-5	.	TRBV5-1	CASSLGFRDQETQYF	TGCGCCAGCAGCCTTGGGTTCAGGGACCAAGAGACCCAGTACTTC
TRBD2	TRBJ2-1	few	TRBV7-8	CASSPPRLAGPSYNEQFF	TGTGCCAGCAGCCCTCCCCGACTAGCGGGGCCTTCCTACAATGAGCAGTTCTTC
TRBD1	TRBJ2-3	once	TRBV15	CATSRGPTGFTDTQYF	TGTGCCACCAGCAGAGGCCCGACAGGGTTCACAGATACGCAGTATTTT
TRBD1	TRBJ2-1	.	TRBV27	CASSSHSTGVGGNEQFF	TGTGCCAGCAGTTCCCACTCGACAGGGGTCGGGGGCAATGAGCAGTTCTTC
TRBD1	TRBJ1-5	.	TRBV28	CASSPPTGVGNQPQHF	TGTGCCAGCAGTCCCCCGACAGGGGTCGGTAATCAGCCCCAGCATTTT
.	TRBJ2-3	once	TRBV4-2	CASSQEGPGSDTQYF	TGTGCCAGCAGCCAAGAAGGCCCAGGCTCCGATACGCAGTATTTT
.	TRBJ1-1	.	TRBV18	CASSPFGGLNTEAFF	TGTGCCAGCTCACCATTCGGGGGGCTGAACACTGAAGCTTTCTTT
TRBD1	TRBJ1-6	.	TRBV20-1	CSASTGTANSPLHF	TGCAGTGCTAGTACCGGGACAGCAAATTCACCCCTCCACTTT
TRBD2	TRBJ2-1	once	TRBV27	CASSKAGEYNEQFF	TGTGCCAGCTCAAAAGCGGGGGAATACAATGAGCAGTTCTTC
TRBD1	TRBJ2-1	.	TRBV7-9	CASSYRGNEQFF	TGTGCCAGCAGCTACAGGGGAAATGAGCAGTTCTTC
TRBD1	TRBJ1-6	.	TRBV6-5	CASMKTGASPLHF	TGTGCCAGCATGAAGACAGGGGCATCACCCCTCCACTTT
TRBD1	TRBJ1-5	.	TRBV2	CASSKDRGTQPQHF	TGTGCCAGCAGCAAAGACAGGGGAACCCAGCCCCAGCATTTT
.	TRBJ1-6	.	TRBV19	CASSVPGGDFGAPLHF	TGTGCCAGTAGTGTCCCCGGTGGGGACTTTGGGGCACCCCTCCACTTT
.	TRBJ1-3	.	TRBV9	CASSGNMSSGNTIYF	TGTGCCAGCAGCGGTAACATGTCGTCCGGAAACACCATATATTTT
TRBD2	TRBJ2-1	.	TRBV10-2	CASNSAGTTGDEQFF	TGCGCCAGCAACAGCGCCGGGACTACCGGGGATGAGCAGTTCTTC
.	TRBJ1-1	.	TRBV6-5	CASSSSRVSTEAFF	TGTGCCAGCAGTTCGAGCAGGGTGAGCACTGAAGCTTTCTTT
.	TRBJ1-6	.	TRBV9	CASSVIQGPEPLHF	TGTGCCAGCAGCGTAATTCAGGGCCCTGAACCCCTCCACTTT
.	TRBJ2-1	.	TRBV3-1/TRBV3-2	CASSRGTSPPNEQFF	TGTGCCAGCAGCCGTGGAACTAGCCCCCCCAATGAGCAGTTCTTC
.	TRBJ1-1	.	TRBV19	CASSIRPGWIEAFF	TGTGCCAGTAGTATTCGGCCAGGGTGGATTGAAGCTTTCTTT
.	TRBJ2-2	.	TRBV5-4	CASSPEPGLNTGELFF	TGTGCCAGCAGCCCGGAACCGGGACTGAACACCGGGGAGCTGTTTTTT
.	TRBJ1-1	.	TRBV30	CAWKTWTNTEAFF	TGTGCCTGGAAAACGTGGACAAACACTGAAGCTTTCTTT
.	TRBJ2-3	.	TRBV10-3	CAIGGRTDTQYF	TGTGCCATCGGCGGTAGGACAGATACGCAGTATTTT
TRBD2	TRBJ2-2	.	TRBV4-1	CASSPKLAGIGTGELFF	TGCGCCAGCAGCCCTAAACTAGCGGGAATCGGCACCGGGGAGCTGTTTTTT
.	TRBJ1-4	.	TRBV11-2	CASSFRGPSFSTNEKLFF	TGTGCCAGCAGCTTTAGGGGCCCTTCTTTTTCAACTAATGAAAAACTGTTTTTT
.	TRBJ2-2	.	TRBV28	CASSSGQNTGELFF	TGTGCCAGCAGCTCAGGACAGAACACCGGGGAGCTGTTTTTT
TRBD1	TRBJ2-5	.	TRBV27	CASTNGQGGQETQYF	TGTGCCAGCACAAACGGACAGGGTGGCCAAGAGACCCAGTACTTC
TRBD1	TRBJ1-1	.	TRBV18	CASSQSRDSQGAFF	TGTGCCAGCTCACAAAGCCGGGACAGTCAAGGAGCTTTCTTT
TRBD1	TRBJ1-2	once	TRBV3-1/TRBV3-2	CASSLSTGVYGYTF	TGTGCCAGCAGCCTGTCTACAGGGGTCTATGGCTACACCTTC
TRBD2	TRBJ2-1	.	TRBV19	CASSIGPTSGGEQFF	TGTGCCAGTAGTATAGGCCCTACTAGCGGCGGCGAGCAGTTCTTC
TRBD1	TRBJ1-2	.	TRBV19	CASRQGAYGYTF	TGTGCCAGTAGACAGGGGGCCTATGGCTACACCTTC
.	TRBJ2-4	.	TRBV5-5	CASSLTQGVGIWSQYF	TGTGCCAGCAGCCTCACCCAAGGGGTGGGCATTTGGTCTCAGTACTTC
.	TRBJ2-7	.	TRBV4-2	CASSQAIGQTYEQYF	TGTGCCAGCAGCCAAGCTATCGGACAGACGTACGAGCAGTACTTC
.	TRBJ2-2	.	TRBV4-1	CASSHRQSGPGELFF	TGCGCCAGCAGCCATAGACAGTCTGGGCCCGGGGAGCTGTTTTTT